This T cell receptor beta chain was sequenced in a study of T cells in Graves' hyperthyroidism and ophthalmopathy. Study-wide background: Any treatment followed the collection of peripheral blood at initial diagnosis.

With 4 bases clipped from V and 5 bases from J, the junction kept 6 bases outside the gene matches. The CDR3 consists of 14 residues. The V gene's germline CDR1 is SGHTA and CDR2 FQGNSA. It was RNA transcripts that yielded the amplified TCR beta CDR3 regions. Using the HTBI primer set, a first-round RT-PCR was run on the TCR CDR3. One entry per CDR3 protein, called by TCRdb with MiXCR from the multiplex PCR reads. The table lists hundreds of thousands of distinct CDR3 sequences, more than 30% of them singletons. Over 18 months, lack of ophthalmopathy progression marked Graves' hyperthyroidism as stable. Using approximately 10 ml of fresh peripheral blood, PBMCs were prepared. The table lists this clonotype with a few counts.

The material sequenced was blood. V and J are TRBV7-2 and TRBJ2-7; 9 positions match TRBD1. This sequence was found in a man aged 18 to 29 with Graves' hyperthyroidism. CDR3 amino acids: CASSSGTGRNEQYF. The CDR3 DNA reads TGTGCCAGCAGCTCCGGGACAGGGAGAAACGAGCAGTACTTC.